This T cell receptor beta chain was recovered during a study of Graves' ophthalmopathy and Graves' hyperthyroidism. Study in general: Researchers obtained peripheral blood at initial diagnosis, before any treatment had begun. Study conclusions and caveats: Ophthalmopathy cases were distinguished from stable hyperthyroidism by a 13-signature model, reaching approximately 88% sensitivity and roughly 80% specificity. Most clonotypes expanded in thyroid above 0.001 frequency were present in blood too.

The source of the PBMCs was roughly 10 ml of fresh peripheral blood. The sequenced template was RNA, covering the TCR beta CDR3 region. The workflow started with a first-round RT-PCR run with HTBI primers and then moved on to a second-round multiplex PCR. TCRdb processed the multiplex PCR reads anew with MiXCR; each CDR3 protein has one entry. The table records approximately 640,000 distinct CDR3 sequences, roughly two fifths of them present only once. The CDR3 is made up of 13 amino acids. Trimming cost V 6 bases and J 7 bases, with 15 bases left between them. In the case of this clonotype: The antigen is not known.

The chain uses TRBV12-3 or TRBV12-4 and TRBJ1-2; D perhaps matches TRBD1 (5 bases). This clonotype originated in an adult man with Graves' ophthalmopathy. Sequenced input: peripheral blood. Here the CDR3 DNA reads TGTGCCAGCAGCTCGACAGTCCAGACTGGCTACACCTTC. This codes for CASSSTVQTGYTF.